These 24 T cell receptor beta chains were all obtained from the same sample, sequenced in a study of PD-1 blockade in classical Hodgkin lymphoma. Relapse was seen in all patients after autologous stem cell transplantation, and brentuximab vedotin exposure was variable. The protocol was immunoSEQ multiplex PCR, while the TCRdb copy is restricted to in-frame clones and leaves out a portion. The sample records 30,000 to 45,000 clones, approximately 69% being singletons. The sample here was peripheral blood mononuclear cells (PBMCs), taken before the second cycle of nivolumab. The source is a human donor with classical Hodgkin lymphoma.

The rearrangement joins TRBV28 to TRBJ1-4; weak D call: TRBD1 (6 bases). V was clipped by 5 bases and J by 6 bases, with 16 bases between them. Looked up from germline, CDR1 is MDHEN and CDR2 is SYDVKM. This CDR3 is 15 amino acids long. CDR3 sequence reads: CASSGRQVVYEKLFF. The DNA of the CDR3 is TGTGCCAGCAGTGGTAGACAGGTGGTATATGAAAAACTGTTTTTT.

There are a few counts of this clone. This sequence joins TRBV6-6 and TRBJ2-1; a possible D gene is TRBD1 (5 bases). Germline V lookup: CDR1 MNHNY, CDR2 SVGAGI (reference sequence). Trimming shortened V by 8 bases and J by 5 bases, and 16 bases separated the two germline ends. The CDR3 is 14 amino acids. The CDR3 region has the DNA TGTGCCAGCGCCCGACAGCCCCAAGACAATGAGCAGTTCTTC. It yields the protein CASARQPQDNEQFF.

The chain is built from TRBV5-1 and TRBJ2-7, with TRBD2 as a possible D gene (6 bases). This CDR3 has 14 amino acids. Germline V lookup: CDR1 SGHRS, CDR2 YFSETQ. Trimming took off 0 bases at V and 3 bases at J, with 10 bases between the two ends. The CDR3 loop is CASSLAGVNYEQYF. The CDR3 nucleotides are TGCGCCAGCAGCTTGGCGGGAGTAAACTACGAGCAGTACTTC.

The chain couples TRBV11-3 to TRBJ2-1; D unresolved. V was shortened by 5 bases and J by 6 bases, with 11 bases between the two germline ends. Germline V gene lookup returns CDR1 SGHNT and CDR2 YENEEA. This CDR3 has 13 amino acids. CDR3 loop: CASSETQFNEQFF. Here the CDR3 DNA reads TGTGCCAGCAGCGAGACCCAGTTCAATGAGCAGTTCTTC.

The rearrangement uses TRBV6-6 and TRBJ1-5; a possible D gene is TRBD1 (5 bases). The CDR3 spans 13 residues. Germline lookup yields CDR1 MNHNY and CDR2 SVGAGI (reference sequence). V was shortened by 2 bases and J by 5 bases, with 7 bases between the two germline ends. The CDR3: CASSYMGDQPQHF. The CDR3 bases are TGTGCCAGCAGTTACATGGGGGATCAGCCCCAGCATTTT.

In its sample, this clone was seen a few times. The chain combines TRBV28 with TRBJ2-7; unclear D gene. V lost 4 bases to trimming and J lost 7 bases, with 11 bases between them. This CDR3 contains 12 residues. Looked up from germline, CDR1 is MDHEN and CDR2 is SYDVKM. CDR3 nucleotide sequence: TGTGCCAGCAGTTCCAAAAGGCGGGAGCAGTACTTC. Translation: CASSSKRREQYF. Drawing the rest from reference TRBV28 and TRBJ2-7, the complete variable domain is DVKVTQSSRYLVKRTGEKVFLECVQDMDHENMFWYRQDPGLGLRLIYFSYDVKMKEKGDIPEGYSVSREKKERFSLILESASTNQTSMYLCASSSKRREQYFGPGTRLTVT.

This chain uses TRBV5-1 with TRBJ2-3; 7 bases map to TRBD2. The CDR3 runs to 14 residues. V dropped 4 bases and J dropped 1; count of bases not matched to a gene: 3. Looked up from germline, CDR1 is SGHRS and CDR2 is YFSETQ. The CDR3 loop is CASSRTRGTDTQYF. Written as DNA, the CDR3 is TGCGCCAGCAGCCGGACTAGGGGCACAGATACGCAGTATTTT.

The chain carries TRBV7-2 and TRBJ2-7, with 11 nucleotides matching TRBD2. In germline, CDR1 is SGHTA, CDR2 FQGNSA. The CDR3 contains 17 residues. J lost 0 bases, V lost 1 base, and 5 bases had no gene match. The CDR3 nucleotides are TGTGCCAGCAGCTTAGGACTAGCGGGGATGAGCTCCTACGAGCAGTACTTC. Its translation: CASSLGLAGMSSYEQYF. Filled out from reference TRBV7-2 and TRBJ2-7, the complete variable domain reads GAGVSQSPSNKVTEKGKDVELRCDPISGHTALYWYRQSLGQGLEFLIYFQGNSAPDKSGLPSDRFSAERTGGSVSTLTIQRTQQEDSAVYLCASSLGLAGMSSYEQYFGPGTRLTVT.

The chain combines TRBV7-7 with TRBJ2-5; 7 bases agree with TRBD1. V was pared by 1 base and J by 5 bases, with 4 bases of the junction left unmatched. CDR3 length: 14 amino acids. CDR1 is SSHAT and CDR2 is FNYEAQ in the germline V gene (reference sequence). CDR3 in amino acids: CASSLDRGAETQYF. For the CDR3, the DNA is TGTGCCAGCAGCTTAGACAGGGGAGCCGAGACCCAGTACTTC.

The chain links TRBV5-4 to TRBJ2-5; 12 bases are a match to TRBD2. With V trimmed by 4 bases and J by 4 bases, 2 bases remained unmatched. CDR1 is SGHNT, CDR2 YYREEE, per germline (reference sequence). The CDR3 sequence is 14 residues long. This CDR3 is CASSQGLAGETQYF. CDR3 DNA sequence: TGTGCCAGCAGCCAGGGACTAGCGGGAGAGACCCAGTACTTC.

The V and J genes are TRBV4-2 and TRBJ2-7, with D hard to call. CDR3 length: 15 residues. The germline V and J ends were trimmed by 0 bases and 6 bases, with 15 bases remaining between them. CDR1 is LGHNA, CDR2 YNFKEQ, per germline. CDR3 in amino acids: CASSQDLRWAAEQYF. Here the CDR3 DNA reads TGTGCCAGCAGCCAAGATCTTAGGTGGGCCGCCGAGCAGTACTTC.

The chain combines TRBV7-9 with TRBJ2-2; D may be TRBD2 (6 bases). Germline CDR1 and CDR2: SEHNR and FQNEAQ (reference sequence). Trimming left V 5 bases short and J 1 base short, with 17 bases between. The CDR3 contains 17 residues. CDR3 residues: CASSPEWVAVNTGELFF. The CDR3 DNA follows: TGTGCCAGCAGCCCAGAGTGGGTAGCGGTGAACACCGGGGAGCTGTTTTTT.

This chain links TRBV5-8 with TRBJ2-2; D ambiguous. This CDR3 contains 11 residues. V lost 6 bases and J lost 7, with 7 bases in between. Germline CDR1 is SGHTS and CDR2 is YDEGEE. Here the CDR3 DNA reads TGTGCCAGCATGGGGTACGGGGAGCTGTTTTTT. Its translation: CASMGYGELFF.

V usage is TRBV10-3 and J usage is TRBJ2-7; 9 bases line up with TRBD2. Germline CDR1 is ENHRY and CDR2 is SYGVKD. The CDR3 contains 15 residues. V lost 2 bases and J lost 1; bases outside the gene matches: 3. The CDR3 nucleotides are TGTGCCATCAGTGAGCGCGCGGGAGGGTCCTACGAGCAGTACTTC. It codes for CAISERAGGSYEQYF.

This clone has a handful of counts. A junction end diverges from the germline sequence, so it may reflect a read error. Distinct nucleotide sequences in the sample also encode this CDR3. The V gene is TRBV5-1, the J gene TRBJ1-2; D remains unclear. CDR3 length: 15 residues. Germline lookup yields CDR1 SGHRS and CDR2 YFSETQ. CDR3 residues: CASSLESNGYYGYTF. DNA for the CDR3: TGTGCCAGCAGCTTGGAAAGTAACGGCTACTATGGCTACACCTTC.

The rearrangement links TRBV6-1 to TRBJ1-5; TRBD1 matches 8 bases. The CDR3 length is 16 residues. V trimming: 2 bases; J trimming: 2 bases; junction bases outside the gene matches: 5. Germline V gene sequence: CDR1 MNHNS, CDR2 SASEGT. The CDR3 is CASSEQPTGGNQPQHF. The CDR3 DNA follows: TGTGCCAGCAGTGAACAGCCGACAGGGGGCAATCAGCCCCAGCATTTT.

DNA for the CDR3: TGTGCCGGGGGCGTGAGCAGCGAGCAGTACTTC. As protein: CAGGVSSEQYF. The chain joins TRBV2 to TRBJ2-7, with D maybe TRBD1 (6 bases). The CDR3 totals 11 residues. CDR1 is SNHLY, CDR2 FYNNEI, per germline. V lost 11 bases to trimming and J lost 6 bases, with 14 bases between them.

The V call is TRBV7-2, the J call TRBJ2-1; 8 bases are a match to TRBD1. CDR3 size: 16 residues. In germline, CDR1 is SGHTA, CDR2 FQGNSA. Losses at the gene ends were 0 bases for V and 2 bases for J; bases not matched to a gene: 3. CDR3 nucleotides: TGTGCCAGCAGCTTAGCCGGGACAGGACCCTACAATGAGCAGTTCTTC. Its protein product is CASSLAGTGPYNEQFF.

The J gene is TRBJ2-3, the V gene TRBV18; 12 nucleotides match TRBD2. Germline V gene data show CDR1 as KGHSH and CDR2 as LQKENI. V lost 1 base and J lost 5; bases outside the gene matches: 7. The CDR3 extends over 17 amino acids. DNA for the CDR3: TGTGCCAGCTCACCACAAGAGACTAGCGGGGGAGTAGATACGCAGTATTTT. Its protein product is CASSPQETSGGVDTQYF.

This clone was detected a few times. The J gene is TRBJ2-1, the V gene TRBV18, with 9 bases fitting TRBD1. The trim removed 6 bases at V and 9 bases at J, leaving 6 bases unmatched. CDR3 length equals 13 residues. CDR1 and CDR2 (germline): KGHSH, LQKENI. The CDR3 DNA sequence: TGTGCCAGCTCCATACAGGGGGCAGGTGAGCAGTTCTTC. As protein: CASSIQGAGEQFF.

The chain uses TRBV6-5 and TRBJ1-2; D ambiguous. This CDR3 region has 16 residues. V was pared by 0 bases and J by 4 bases, with 15 bases between. Germline lookup yields CDR1 MNHEY and CDR2 SVGAGI. In DNA, the CDR3 is TGTGCCAGCAGTTACTCTGGGCGAATGACGGGCTATGGCTACACCTTC. Amino acids: CASSYSGRMTGYGYTF.

The gene calls are TRBV5-1 and TRBJ1-1; D is uncertain. The CDR3 is 15 amino acids. Trimming removed 0 bases from V and 0 bases from J, with 9 bases in between. Germline assignment: CDR1 SGHRS and CDR2 YFSETQ. CDR3 region: CASSLESEMNTEAFF. The CDR3 DNA follows: TGCGCCAGCAGCTTGGAGTCAGAGATGAACACTGAAGCTTTCTTT.

The chain couples TRBV28 to TRBJ1-5; D unclear. The CDR3 is 14 amino acids. Germline CDR1 is MDHEN and CDR2 is SYDVKM. V was trimmed by 1 base and J by 3 bases, leaving 7 bases between them. The CDR3 protein is CASSLLGSNQPQHF. The CDR3 nucleotides read TGTGCCAGCAGTTTATTAGGGTCCAATCAGCCCCAGCATTTT. The variable domain in full, completed from reference TRBV28 and TRBJ1-5, reads DVKVTQSSRYLVKRTGEKVFLECVQDMDHENMFWYRQDPGLGLRLIYFSYDVKMKEKGDIPEGYSVSREKKERFSLILESASTNQTSMYLCASSLLGSNQPQHFGDGTRLSIL.

The V call is TRBV9, the J call TRBJ1-2; 10 positions agree with TRBD1. Germline CDR1 reads SGDLS; CDR2 reads YYNGEE. The CDR3 totals 15 residues. Trimming removed 4 bases from V and 6 bases from J; junction bases left unmatched: 9. The CDR3 DNA follows: TGTGCCAGCAGCCCCGGGACAGGGGCCTGGGATGGCTACACCTTC. The encoded protein is CASSPGTGAWDGYTF.